Listed below are T cell receptor beta chains from one sample, sequenced in a study of OX40 agonist ivuxolimab in advanced cancers. TCRdb keeps only in-frame clones here, not all; method: immunoSEQ multiplex PCR. The data hold about 31,000 clones, with around three quarters observed a single time. The source material was CD4+ or CD8+ T cells sorted from blood, sampled in a trial of the OX40 agonist ivuxolimab. These receptors all come from an adult with an advanced solid tumor such as melanoma, head and neck, liver or kidney cancer. Both conserved end residues are part of each CDR3. D genes are given only for firm matches. Rows may omit the clone size; those that give it use once, few, many or a size class.

J gene,D gene,clone size,V gene,CDR3 DNA,CDR3 protein
TRBJ1-6,NA,NA,TRBV30,TGTGCCTGGAGTGTAGCTGGACGGAATTCACCCCTCCACTTT,CAWSVAGRNSPLHF
TRBJ2-1,TRBD2,NA,TRBV7-2,TGTGCCAGCAGCCCGACTAGCGGGGGGAGCAATGAGCAGTTCTTC,CASSPTSGGSNEQFF
TRBJ1-1,NA,NA,TRBV7-9,TGTGCCAGCAGCGTGGGACTTGAAGCTTTCTTT,CASSVGLEAFF
TRBJ1-5,NA,few,TRBV10-3,TGTGCCATCAGTGGGCTGGAAAATCAGCCCCAGCATTTT,CAISGLENQPQHF
TRBJ1-6,TRBD1,NA,TRBV5-1,TGCGCCAGTAGGAGTGGGACAGGGGGCTCTTCACCCCTCCACTTT,CASRSGTGGSSPLHF
TRBJ1-5,NA,few,TRBV2,TGTGCCAGTTTACGGGGGGGAGGAACACAGGGCAATCAGCCCCAGCATTTT,CASLRGGGTQGNQPQHF
TRBJ2-7,NA,few,TRBV27,TGTGCCAGCAGTTCCGGAGGGGGGGCTTTCTACGAGCAGTACTTC,CASSSGGGAFYEQYF
TRBJ1-2,NA,NA,TRBV7-9,TGTGCCAGCAGCTTACCTGAAAACGCGTTCTATGGCTACACCTTC,CASSLPENAFYGYTF
TRBJ1-3,NA,NA,TRBV19,TGTGCCAGTAGGAAATCGGACAGCTCTGGAAACACCATATATTTT,CASRKSDSSGNTIYF
TRBJ2-2,TRBD1,few,TRBV2,TGTGCCAGCAGCGCCGACAGGGGGTCCGGGGAGCTGTTTTTT,CASSADRGSGELFF
TRBJ2-1,NA,NA,TRBV7-8,TGTGCCAGCAGCGCCGGGACATATTCCGGGACTACCAACAATGAGCAGTTCTTC,CASSAGTYSGTTNNEQFF
TRBJ1-5,NA,NA,TRBV18,TGTGCCAGCTCACCGAGGGGTGACCAGCCCCAGCATTTT,CASSPRGDQPQHF
TRBJ2-7,TRBD2,NA,TRBV2,TGTGCCAGCAGTGTGGGAGCGGGGGTCCTTAACGAGCAGTACTTC,CASSVGAGVLNEQYF
TRBJ2-2,TRBD1,NA,TRBV6-1,TGTGCCAGCAGTGGCGGACAGGGGGCGGGCGGGGAGCTGTTTTTT,CASSGGQGAGGELFF
TRBJ2-7,NA,NA,TRBV4-1,TGCGCCAGCAAACAAGACAGGTTCTCCTACGAGCAGTACTTC,CASKQDRFSYEQYF
TRBJ2-5,NA,NA,TRBV6-5,TGTGCCAGCAGTGCCACGGACAGCCAAGAGACCCAGTACTTC,CASSATDSQETQYF
TRBJ1-3,NA,NA,TRBV6-1,TGTGCCAGCAAAAGTAGGGACACCATATATTTT,CASKSRDTIYF